This T cell receptor beta chain was recovered during a study of OX40 agonist ivuxolimab in advanced cancers. For the study at large: Every 2 weeks, patients received ivuxolimab intravenously, dosed at 0.01 to 10 mg/kg.

About this clone: Its specificity is not known.

Deletions cut 4 bases from V and 5 bases from J, with 11 bases between. The CDR3 totals 13 residues. In germline, CDR1 is SGHDN, CDR2 FVKESK. Sequencing used immunoSEQ multiplex PCR; TCRdb keeps in-frame clones, though not all of them. The data hold over 5,000 clones, with just under 70% observed a single time. Study-level findings and limits: Clonal expansion by week 6 occurred in CD4+ and CD8+ blood T cells (at 0.1 to 3.0 mg/kg).

This material consisted of CD4+ or CD8+ T cells sorted from blood, taken in a trial of the OX40 agonist ivuxolimab. This sequence was found in an adult with an advanced solid tumor such as melanoma, head and neck, liver or kidney cancer. V gene TRBV14 combines with J gene TRBJ1-2; D gene ambiguous. The CDR3 DNA follows: TGTGCCAGCAGCCCCGGGTCCTATTATGGCTACACCTTC. This translates into CASSPGSYYGYTF.